This T cell receptor beta chain was profiled in a study of T cells in localized non-small cell lung cancer. Study-level findings and limits: Tumor showed lower T cell clonality than uninvolved adjacent lung, where it was highest. Within adjacent lung there appeared a median around 57 of the top 100 tumor clones. Higher blood T cell density tracked longer overall survival.

This CDR3 region has 13 residues. The germline gives CDR1 MNHNS, CDR2 SASEGT. The ends were cut back, 6 bases at V and 4 bases at J, with 10 bases in the middle. About this clone: Its target is not known.

TCRdb keeps only in-frame clones here, not all; method: immunoSEQ multiplex PCR. The sample includes 25,000 or so clones, 75% to 90% of them seen just once. The chain recombines TRBV6-1 with TRBJ2-1, with a possible D match to TRBD2 (6 bases). This clonotype was sampled from a female donor of 60 years or more with stage I lung adenocarcinoma. Specimen: peripheral blood, collected before any cancer treatment. Written as DNA, the CDR3 is TGTGCCAGCAGCCTAGCGCCATACAATGAGCAGTTCTTC. Its protein product is CASSLAPYNEQFF.